The present entry profiles one TCR beta chain with its context. The entry originates in a study of cytomegalovirus exposure and HLA in healthy donors. This PCR relied on a set of 60 Vbeta primers and 13 Jbeta primers. Data came from immunoSEQ multiplex PCR; TCRdb stores just in-frame clones and leaves some out. The repertoire holds around 130,000 clones, about 80% seen once, with approximately 1.2% in the top ten. V lost 5 bases, J lost 7 bases, and 13 bases stayed unmatched. Germline V gene sequence: CDR1 KGHSH, CDR2 LQKENI. There are 15 residues in the CDR3. Sequenced material: PBMCs. This chain connects TRBV18 to TRBJ1-1; TRBD1 matches 7 bases. The receptor was derived from a man aged 50-60 years in good health and CMV-seronegative. The CDR3 coding sequence is TGTGCCAGCTCAGACCCGGGACAGCTAAACGATGAAGCTTTCTTT. It yields the protein CASSDPGQLNDEAFF.